This TCR beta chain comes out of a study of cytomegalovirus exposure and HLA in healthy donors. Remarks on this clone: No antigen is known for it.

Study-level findings and limits: According to an earlier analysis, most TCR beta V segments yielded productive rearrangements about 87% or about 30% of the time.

The primer mix had 60 Vbeta and 13 Jbeta primers. Data came from immunoSEQ multiplex PCR; TCRdb stores just in-frame clones and leaves some out. The sample comprises under 150,000 clones, about 72% of which are singletons, and 2% to 2.5% rests with the top ten. The sequence was obtained from a man aged 40-49 years in good health and CMV-seronegative. The sample was PBMCs.

The DNA of the CDR3 is TGTGCCAGCACCCTAAGGCGGGTAGCGGGGGGGCCGGGGGAGACCCAGTACTTC. Translating gives CASTLRRVAGGPGETQYF. The chain links TRBV7-2 to TRBJ2-5; TRBD2 aligns across 11 bases. Trimming took 7 bases from V and 5 from J; bases not matched to a gene: 18. This CDR3 region has 18 residues. Germline CDR1 and CDR2: SGHTA and FQGNSA.